The present TCR beta chain was sequenced within a study of TIL therapy for anti-PD-1-resistant metastatic lung cancer. Specified time point: pre-treatment sample, taken before nivolumab and TIL therapy. Most excised metastases sampled were pleural nodules or supraclavicular lymph nodes. The libraries were made with immunoSEQ v3. Method: immunoSEQ multiplex PCR; TCRdb's copy keeps in-frame clones and lacks some. Found here are 25,000 to 30,000 clones, roughly 72% of them singletons; the top ten hold approximately 7.3%. This clone is a singleton in its sample. The germline V gene encodes CDR1 SQVTM and CDR2 ANQGSEA. This CDR3 is 13 amino acids long. V was shortened by 7 bases and J by 0 bases, with 10 bases between the two germline ends.

This sequence originates from a person aged 25-80 years with non-small cell lung cancer. This sample comprised tumor tissue, obtained at baseline. The chain links TRBV29-1 to TRBJ2-1, with D tentatively TRBD1 (6 bases). CDR3 nucleotides: TGCAGCGCACAGGGTGGCTCCTACAATGAGCAGTTCTTC. Encoded protein: CSAQGGSYNEQFF.